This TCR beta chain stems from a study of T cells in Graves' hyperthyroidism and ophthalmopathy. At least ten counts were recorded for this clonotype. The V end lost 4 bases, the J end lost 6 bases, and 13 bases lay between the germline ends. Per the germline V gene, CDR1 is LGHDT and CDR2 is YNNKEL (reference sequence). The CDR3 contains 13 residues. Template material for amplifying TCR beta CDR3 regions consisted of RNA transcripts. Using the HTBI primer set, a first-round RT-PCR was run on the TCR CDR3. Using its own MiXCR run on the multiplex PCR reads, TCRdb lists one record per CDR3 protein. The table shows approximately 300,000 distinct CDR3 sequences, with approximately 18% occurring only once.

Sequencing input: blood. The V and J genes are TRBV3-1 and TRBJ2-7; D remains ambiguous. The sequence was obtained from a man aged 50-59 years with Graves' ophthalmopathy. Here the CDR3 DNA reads TGTGCCAGCAGCCGCAAGCTAGGGTCCGAGCAGTACTTC. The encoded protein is CASSRKLGSEQYF.